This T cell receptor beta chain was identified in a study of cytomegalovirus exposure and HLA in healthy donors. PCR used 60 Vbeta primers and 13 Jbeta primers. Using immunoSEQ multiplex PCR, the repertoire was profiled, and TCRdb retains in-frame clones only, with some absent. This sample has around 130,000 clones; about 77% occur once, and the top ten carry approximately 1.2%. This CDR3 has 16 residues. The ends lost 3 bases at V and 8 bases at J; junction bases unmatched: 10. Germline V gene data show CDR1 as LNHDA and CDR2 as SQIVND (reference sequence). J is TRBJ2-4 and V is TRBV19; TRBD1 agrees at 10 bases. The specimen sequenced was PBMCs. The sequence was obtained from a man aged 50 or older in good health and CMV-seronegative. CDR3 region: CASSMLGQGTRDIQYF. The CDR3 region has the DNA TGTGCCAGTAGTATGCTGGGACAGGGGACAAGGGACATTCAGTACTTC.